Following are 10 T cell receptor beta chains from one sample sequenced in a study of blood T cells in healthy people across ages (dated by TCRdb to 2015 to 2017). Library creation used 5' RACE. The instrument was an Illumina HiSeq 2500. The second PCR ran for about 6 to 11 cycles and used a J-beta primer mix along with a sample-barcoded 5' primer. Through fastp at Q25 and MiXCR, TCRdb rebuilt clones from the public reads, retaining in-frame beta chains. Merged by CDR3 protein, the rows form single entries marked with the most common genes and DNA. This sample gives around 1.5 million distinct CDR3 sequences in total; about 35% of them show up just once. The top ten hold approximately 10% of the sample. Specimen: blood. Receptors were obtained from a woman under 40 in good health.

Worth noting for this clonotype: The junction shows a germline mismatch at one end, possibly a read error. This chain joins TRBV5-1 and TRBJ2-6; 7 bases are a match to TRBD1. This CDR3 has 17 amino acids. CDR1 and CDR2 (germline): SGHRS, YFSETQ. CDR3 sequence reads: CASSLGDRLSGANVRTF. CDR3 in DNA: TGCGCCAGCAGCTTGGGGGACAGACTCTCTGGGGCCAACGTCCGGACTTTC. Using reference TRBV5-1 and TRBJ2-6 for the parts outside the CDR3, the full variable domain is KAGVTQTPRYLIKTRGQQVTLSCSPISGHRSVSWYQQTPGQGLQFLFEYFSETQRNKGNFPGRFSGRQFSNSRSEMNVSTLELGDSALYLCASSLGDRLSGANVRTFGAGSRLTVL.

The chain has TRBV9 and TRBJ2-5, with 9 bases fitting TRBD2. The end of the DNA is better explained by TRBJ2-7, so the J call may be wrong. The germline CDR1 and CDR2 sequences are SGDLS and YYNGEE. The CDR3 runs 16 residues. The CDR3 sequence: CASSVGGSGGQYEQYF. CDR3 DNA sequence: TGTGCCAGCAGCGTAGGGGGTAGCGGGGGACAATACGAGCAGTACTTC.

The rearrangement links TRBV6-2 or TRBV6-3 to TRBJ1-2; 9 bases are a match to TRBD1. The trim removed 3 bases at V and 7 bases at J, leaving 9 bases unmatched. CDR1 is MNHEY, CDR2 SVGEGT, per germline. The CDR3 has 15 residues. In DNA, the CDR3 is TGTGCCAGCAGTTATTCGGGACAGGGATTGAGTGGCTACACCTTC. Translating it yields CASSYSGQGLSGYTF.

This clonotype was seen a few times. V usage is TRBV20-1 and J usage is TRBJ2-7, with TRBD2 matching over 8 bases. The trim removed 3 bases at V and 7 bases at J, leaving 8 bases unmatched. The CDR3 extends over 13 amino acids. Germline V gene sequence: CDR1 DFQATT, CDR2 SNEGSKA (reference sequence). The CDR3 DNA follows: TGCAGTGCTAGCAAGCGGGGGTCGGTGGAGCAGTACTTC. This translates into CSASKRGSVEQYF.

As DNA, the CDR3 is TGCGCCAGCAGCCCCCCTACAGGGAGGGATGACGAGCAGTACTTC. Its translation is CASSPPTGRDDEQYF. This chain joins TRBV5-1 and TRBJ2-7, with TRBD2 as a possible D gene (7 bases). CDR1 and CDR2 (germline): SGHRS, YFSETQ. Deletions cut 4 bases from V and 5 bases from J, with 19 bases between. CDR3 length equals 15 residues.

This clonotype occurred a few times. This chain links TRBV27 with TRBJ2-1; D unclear. Between the trimmed V and J ends, which lost 2 bases and 0 bases, there was a span of 14 bases. CDR1 and CDR2 (germline): MNHEY, SMNVEV (reference sequence). This CDR3 contains 17 residues. The CDR3 protein is CASSLVPRSDSYNEQFF. CDR3 DNA: TGTGCCAGCAGTTTAGTCCCCCGATCAGACTCCTACAATGAGCAGTTCTTC.

This clonotype showed up just a few times. V and J are TRBV10-1 and TRBJ2-5; maybe TRBD2 (5 bases). This CDR3 has 12 amino acids. V was clipped by 7 bases and J by 5 bases, with 11 bases between them. Looked up from germline, CDR1 is WNHNN and CDR2 is SYGVQD (reference sequence). CDR3 sequence reads: CASNGLNETQYF. In nucleotides, the CDR3 is TGCGCCAGCAATGGACTGAACGAGACCCAGTACTTC.

This clonotype was picked up a small number of times. The chain employs TRBV4-1 and TRBJ2-1; TRBD2 aligns across 16 bases. V lost 0 bases, J lost 7 bases, and 12 bases stayed unmatched. Per the germline V gene, CDR1 is MGHRA and CDR2 is YSYEKL. There are 20 residues in the CDR3. The CDR3 bases are TGCGCCAGCAGCCAAGATCCTGGGACTAGCGGGAGGGCCGGTGTTAATGAGCAGTTCTTC. Its translation: CASSQDPGTSGRAGVNEQFF.

The chain combines TRBV27 with TRBJ2-1; 9 bases fit TRBD2. Trimming took 4 bases from V and 5 from J; bases not matched to a gene: 6. CDR1 and CDR2 (germline): MNHEY, SMNVEV (reference sequence). The CDR3 totals 15 residues. CDR3 loop: CASSSGTSPDNEQFF. The CDR3 bases are TGTGCCAGCAGTTCGGGGACTAGCCCTGACAATGAGCAGTTCTTC.

This clonotype showed up many times. This chain connects TRBV7-2 to TRBJ1-1; tentatively, D is TRBD1 (6 bases). Germline assignment: CDR1 SGHTA and CDR2 FQGNSA. There are 15 residues in the CDR3. Trimming removed 1 base at V and 1 base at J, with 10 bases between. CDR3 loop: CASSLEGTKNTEAFF. Here the CDR3 DNA reads TGTGCCAGCAGCTTAGAGGGGACAAAGAACACTGAAGCTTTCTTT.